This passage covers 30 T cell receptor beta chains from one sample sequenced in a study of long-term antiretroviral therapy in people with HIV. Investigators performed immunoSEQ version v3.0 at survey level. The data were produced by immunoSEQ multiplex PCR, yet TCRdb's version contains in-frame clones alone and is incomplete. The sample has about 32,000 clones, around 97% seen once; the top ten hold 1.9%. The specimen was unsorted PBMCs, collected 7.6 years after starting antiretroviral therapy. These receptors all stem from a man younger than 45 with HIV.

The chain uses TRBV5-6 and TRBJ1-2, with D tentatively TRBD1 (6 bases). The V and J ends lost 2 bases and 5 bases respectively, with 16 bases between them. Germline CDR1 SGHDT, CDR2 YYEEEE. The CDR3 extends over 15 amino acids. Written as DNA, the CDR3 is TGTGCCAGCAGCTTTTACCGGGACGGACAGTATGGCTACACCTTC. This translates into CASSFYRDGQYGYTF.

The chain couples TRBV6-5 to TRBJ1-2, with TRBD1 identical over 7 bases. This CDR3 contains 16 residues. Germline V gives CDR1 MNHEY, CDR2 SVGAGI. After removal of 4 bases from V and 7 bases from J, the junction contained 15 bases not matched to a gene. CDR3 protein: CASSFSPGDSPSGYTF. The CDR3 DNA sequence: TGTGCCAGCAGTTTCTCCCCCGGGGACAGTCCTAGTGGCTACACCTTC.

The chain combines TRBV18 with TRBJ1-4; D not resolved. This CDR3 has 15 amino acids. Looked up from germline, CDR1 is KGHSH and CDR2 is LQKENI. V lost 1 base, J lost 1 base, and 7 bases lay in between. CDR3 protein: CASSPQGQTNEKLFF. In DNA form, the CDR3 reads TGTGCCAGCTCACCACAAGGGCAAACTAATGAAAAACTGTTTTTT.

This sequence joins TRBV7-3 and TRBJ2-3; no reliable D call. Trimming took 0 bases from V and 4 from J, leaving 11 bases between them. The CDR3 is 15 amino acids. Germline loops: CDR1 SGHTA, CDR2 FQGTGA. The CDR3 sequence: CASSLTQSLADTQYF. DNA of the CDR3: TGTGCCAGCAGCTTAACACAGTCCCTCGCAGATACGCAGTATTTT. Full variable domain (outside the CDR3, taken from reference TRBV7-3 and TRBJ2-3): GAGVSQTPSNKVTEKGKYVELRCDPISGHTALYWYRQSLGQGPEFLIYFQGTGAADDSGLPNDRFFAVRPEGSVSTLKIQRTERGDSAVYLCASSLTQSLADTQYFGPGTRLTVL.

This clone turned up a few times. This chain links TRBV7-6 with TRBJ2-4; D is ambiguous. V was shortened by 1 base and J by 5 bases, with 6 bases between the two germline ends. Germline V gives CDR1 SGHVS, CDR2 FNYEAQ. This CDR3 has 13 residues. The CDR3 DNA reads TGTGCCAGCAGCTTAGATAGGGAAAACATTCAGTACTTC. As protein: CASSLDRENIQYF.

The gene calls are TRBV30 and TRBJ2-7, with D possibly called TRBD1 or TRBD2 (5 bases each). Trimming stripped 1 base from V and 5 bases from J, with 18 bases between. CDR1 is GTSNPN and CDR2 is SVGIG in the germline V gene (reference sequence). This CDR3 spans 15 amino acids. The CDR3 DNA follows: TGTGCCTGGAGTGCCTCTGAGGGGCAGGACCACGAGCAGTACTTC. Residues: CAWSASEGQDHEQYF.

The rearrangement joins TRBV4-3 to TRBJ2-3; D might be TRBD1 or TRBD2, each matching 6 bases. Per germline, CDR1 LGHNA and CDR2 YSLEER. The germline V and J ends were trimmed by 0 bases and 0 bases, with 16 bases remaining between them. CDR3 length: 18 amino acids. CDR3 bases: TGCGCCAGCAGCCAAGATCGATCGGGGGCGGGGAGCACAGATACGCAGTATTTT. Translation gives CASSQDRSGAGSTDTQYF.

The rearrangement joins TRBV18 to TRBJ1-5; a weak D match, TRBD1 (5 bases). There are 13 residues in the CDR3. With 2 bases removed from V and 8 bases from J, the gap between germline ends came to 10 bases. Germline lookup yields CDR1 KGHSH and CDR2 LQKENI. The CDR3 region is CASSPGGSEPQHF. CDR3 DNA sequence: TGTGCCAGCTCACCAGGGGGGAGCGAGCCCCAGCATTTT.

The gene calls are TRBV11-2 and TRBJ2-7, with 9 positions matching TRBD2. This CDR3 contains 15 residues. The trim removed 1 base at V and 3 bases at J, leaving 4 bases unmatched. Germline V CDR1 and CDR2: SGHAT, FQNNGV. The CDR3 DNA sequence: TGTGCCAGCAGCTTAGGGCTAGCGGGGATCTACGAGCAGTACTTC. Translated, it gives CASSLGLAGIYEQYF.

V and J are TRBV2 and TRBJ1-2, with D possibly TRBD1 on 6 matching bases. CDR1 SNHLY and CDR2 FYNNEI come from the germline V gene. V was trimmed by 10 bases and J by 4 bases, leaving 16 bases between them. The CDR3 loop spans 13 amino acids. The CDR3 here is CATRQAGGYGYTF. CDR3 sequence (DNA): TGTGCCACCAGACAGGCAGGAGGCTATGGCTACACCTTC.

A single count supports this clone. V and J are TRBV4-2 and TRBJ2-1; 7 positions agree with TRBD2. Germline V CDR1 and CDR2: LGHNA, YNFKEQ. The CDR3 covers 17 residues. V gave up 2 bases and J gave up 10 bases; unmatched junction bases: 17. The CDR3: CASSQNEAGRILGEQFF. CDR3 bases: TGTGCCAGCAGCCAAAACGAGGCCGGGAGGATCTTGGGCGAGCAGTTCTTC.

The chain links TRBV18 to TRBJ2-3; perhaps TRBD1 as D (5 bases). The CDR3 has 15 amino acids. The V gene lost 2 bases and the J gene lost 1 base, with 10 bases spanning the gap. Per germline, CDR1 KGHSH and CDR2 LQKENI. The DNA for the CDR3 is TGTGCCAGCTCACCAGCAGGGTTGGGCACAGATACGCAGTATTTT. Translating it yields CASSPAGLGTDTQYF.

The chain is built from TRBV27 and TRBJ1-1; 9 nucleotides match TRBD1. The V segment lost 3 bases and the J segment 5 bases; nucleotides outside the gene matches: 16. CDR1 and CDR2 from the germline V gene are MNHEY and SMNVEV (reference sequence). The CDR3 loop spans 18 amino acids. Written as DNA, the CDR3 is TGTGCCAGCAGTTTCAACTCCCGAAGGGGACAGGGAAGGACTGAAGCTTTCTTT. Protein sequence: CASSFNSRRGQGRTEAFF.

This sequence joins TRBV2 and TRBJ2-1, with D possibly being TRBD1 or TRBD2 (7 bases each). CDR3 length: 16 residues. Per germline, CDR1 SNHLY and CDR2 FYNNEI. V gave up 4 bases and J gave up 3 bases, with 16 bases separating them. CDR3 sequence (DNA): TGTGCCAGCAGTGCTCCACAGGGGACTATCTACAATGAGCAGTTCTTC. This encodes CASSAPQGTIYNEQFF.

The chain has TRBV7-2 and TRBJ1-6; D is unresolved. Germline CDR1 is SGHTA and CDR2 is FQGNSA. The CDR3 is 13 residues long. Trimming shortened V by 6 bases and J by 6 bases, and 9 bases separated the two germline ends. CDR3: CASRGDLNSPLHF. As DNA, the CDR3 is TGTGCCAGCAGAGGTGACCTTAATTCACCCCTCCACTTT. The full variable domain, its missing parts supplied by reference TRBV7-2 and TRBJ1-6, is GAGVSQSPSNKVTEKGKDVELRCDPISGHTALYWYRQSLGQGLEFLIYFQGNSAPDKSGLPSDRFSAERTGGSVSTLTIQRTQQEDSAVYLCASRGDLNSPLHFGNGTRLTVT.

V and J are TRBV6-6 and TRBJ2-1; no firm D call. V lost 2 bases to trimming and J lost 8 bases, with 4 bases between them. Germline-derived CDR1 and CDR2 are MNHNY and SVGAGI (reference sequence). The CDR3 is 11 amino acids. The CDR3: CASSYRDEQFF. CDR3 nucleotides: TGTGCCAGCAGTTACCGGGATGAGCAGTTCTTC.

This chain uses TRBV6-1 with TRBJ2-7, with 7 bases matching TRBD1. Germline V gives CDR1 MNHNS, CDR2 SASEGT. V shed 5 bases, J shed 0 bases, and the junction held 7 bases outside the gene matches. The length of the CDR3 is 15 residues. The CDR3 loop reads CASSLGGLSSYEQYF. Written as DNA, the CDR3 is TGTGCCAGCAGTTTAGGGGGCCTGAGCTCCTACGAGCAGTACTTC.

The chain combines TRBV4-1 with TRBJ1-4; 9 bases line up with TRBD1. Trimming removed 1 base from V and 5 bases from J; junction bases left unmatched: 20. CDR3 length: 21 amino acids. The V gene's germline CDR1 is MGHRA and CDR2 YSYEKL. As DNA, the CDR3 is TGCGCCAGCAGCCAAGTAGGGACAGGGAGGGTGGGACCCCTCGCAAATGAAAAACTGTTTTTT. This codes for CASSQVGTGRVGPLANEKLFF.

The chain couples TRBV19 to TRBJ2-5; 7 nucleotides line up with TRBD2. The CDR3 is 15 amino acids. Germline V lookup: CDR1 LNHDA, CDR2 SQIVND (reference sequence). V shed 6 bases and J 1 base; nucleotides not matched to a gene: 8. The chain's CDR3 is CASRWGGSAQETQYF. The CDR3 nucleotides read TGTGCCAGTAGGTGGGGAGGGTCAGCCCAAGAGACCCAGTACTTC.

The chain has TRBV13 and TRBJ2-1; TRBD2 matches at 8 bases. Germline CDR1 is PRHDT and CDR2 is FYEKMQ (reference sequence). This CDR3 contains 16 residues. The V gene end was trimmed by 5 bases and the J gene end by 4 bases; junction bases not matched to a gene: 10. The chain's CDR3 is CASSPPPPGGYNEQFF. As DNA, the CDR3 is TGTGCCAGCAGCCCCCCTCCCCCGGGGGGGTACAATGAGCAGTTCTTC.

The V gene is TRBV10-3, the J gene TRBJ2-7; D remains ambiguous. The CDR3 has 14 amino acids. Germline CDR1 and CDR2: ENHRY and SYGVKD. Trimming pared 0 bases from V and 3 bases from J, leaving 9 bases between. CDR3 region: CAISESNPLYEQYF. The CDR3 DNA follows: TGTGCCATCAGTGAGTCGAACCCCCTCTACGAGCAGTACTTC.

The gene calls are TRBV6-6 and TRBJ1-1; tentatively, D is TRBD1 (5 bases). The CDR3 covers 14 residues. Trimming left V 8 bases short and J 1 base short, with 14 bases between. Germline CDR1 reads MNHNY; CDR2 reads SVGAGI (reference sequence). CDR3 coding DNA: TGTGCCAGCCTGGAGGGCAGGGCGAACACTGAAGCTTTCTTT. This codes for CASLEGRANTEAFF.

The chain combines TRBV10-2 with TRBJ2-7, with TRBD2 matching 7 bases. Per the germline V gene, CDR1 is WSHSY and CDR2 is SAAADI. The trim removed 8 bases at V and 1 base at J, leaving 8 bases unmatched. The CDR3 is made up of 14 amino acids. CDR3 in amino acids: CASGEGGRSYEQYF. The CDR3 nucleotides are TGCGCCAGCGGGGAGGGAGGACGGTCCTACGAGCAGTACTTC.

V gene TRBV10-3 combines with J gene TRBJ1-5, with D maybe TRBD1 (6 bases). V gave up 3 bases and J gave up 7 bases, with 13 bases separating them. The CDR3 totals 14 residues. The germline V gene encodes CDR1 ENHRY and CDR2 SYGVKD. The CDR3: CAISEQGGRQPQHF. For the CDR3, the DNA is TGTGCCATCAGTGAACAGGGAGGGCGGCAGCCCCAGCATTTT.

This clone was observed once. The chain has TRBV6-5 and TRBJ1-5; D unresolved. The CDR3 is 15 residues long. The germline V and J ends were trimmed by 6 bases and 1 base, with 13 bases remaining between them. Germline CDR1 MNHEY, CDR2 SVGAGI. CDR3 in DNA: TGTGCCAGCAGCCCCTTCGACACCAGCAATCAGCCCCAGCATTTT. Its translation is CASSPFDTSNQPQHF.

The V call is TRBV9, the J call TRBJ1-4; TRBD1 matches at 7 bases. CDR1 and CDR2 from the germline V gene are SGDLS and YYNGEE. This CDR3 is built from 16 residues. Germline trimming cut 4 bases from V and 1 base from J; bases unmatched to any gene: 7. This CDR3 reads CASSITQGRTNEKLFF. In DNA form, the CDR3 reads TGTGCCAGCAGCATAACACAGGGGAGAACTAATGAAAAACTGTTTTTT.

The chain uses TRBV6-6 and TRBJ2-3, with D unclear. The CDR3 sequence is 14 residues long. Trimming pared 0 bases from V and 6 bases from J, leaving 10 bases between. Germline lookup yields CDR1 MNHNY and CDR2 SVGAGI (reference sequence). The CDR3: CASSYSAEADTQYF. Written as DNA, the CDR3 is TGTGCCAGCAGTTACTCGGCCGAGGCGGATACGCAGTATTTT.

The chain links TRBV25-1 to TRBJ1-6, with D unresolved. The CDR3 sequence is 16 residues long. V gave up 2 bases and J gave up 3 bases, with 11 bases separating them. Germline V lookup: CDR1 MGHDK, CDR2 SYGVNS. The CDR3 nucleotides are TGTGCCAGCAGTGAAAATAGCGATTACTATAATTCACCCCTCCACTTT. Protein: CASSENSDYYNSPLHF.

The V gene is TRBV27, the J gene TRBJ1-2, with D possibly being TRBD1 (5 bases). V dropped 3 bases and J dropped 6 bases, with 11 bases sitting between them. The germline gives CDR1 MNHEY, CDR2 SMNVEV (reference sequence). The CDR3 totals 13 residues. The CDR3 loop is CASSFQGKNGYTF. The CDR3 bases are TGTGCCAGCAGTTTCCAGGGCAAAAATGGCTACACCTTC.

The chain has TRBV29-1 and TRBJ2-5; D call uncertain. Germline values: CDR1 SQVTM, CDR2 ANQGSEA. This CDR3 has 13 amino acids. The ends were cut back, 3 bases at V and 5 bases at J, with 13 bases in the middle. The CDR3 DNA sequence: TGCAGCGTTGATCGGTTAGGTCGGGAGACCCAGTACTTC. It codes for CSVDRLGRETQYF.